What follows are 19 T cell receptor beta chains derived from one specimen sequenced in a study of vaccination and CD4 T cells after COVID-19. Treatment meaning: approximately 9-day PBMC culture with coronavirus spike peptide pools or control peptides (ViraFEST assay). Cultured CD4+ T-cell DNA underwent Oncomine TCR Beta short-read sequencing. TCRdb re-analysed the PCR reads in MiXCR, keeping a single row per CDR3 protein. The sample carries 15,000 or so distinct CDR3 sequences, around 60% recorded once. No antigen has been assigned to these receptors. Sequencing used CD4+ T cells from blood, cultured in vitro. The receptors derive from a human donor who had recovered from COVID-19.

For the CDR3, the DNA is TGTGCCACCAGCAGAGATGGACTAGCGGGAGCGTTCAACACCGGGGAGCTGTTTTTT. Its translation is CATSRDGLAGAFNTGELFF. The V and J genes are TRBV15 and TRBJ2-2, with TRBD2 matching over 13 bases. This CDR3 region has 19 residues. CDR1 and CDR2 (germline): LNHNV, YYDKDF (reference sequence). J was trimmed by 2 bases and V by 0 bases; bases with no gene match: 6.

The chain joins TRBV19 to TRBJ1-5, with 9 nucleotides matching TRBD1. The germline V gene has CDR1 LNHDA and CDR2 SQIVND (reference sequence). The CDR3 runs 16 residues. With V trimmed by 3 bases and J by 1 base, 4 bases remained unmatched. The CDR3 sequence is CASSIGTGRSNQPQHF. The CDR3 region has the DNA TGTGCCAGTAGTATTGGGACAGGGAGAAGCAATCAGCCCCAGCATTTT.

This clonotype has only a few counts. CDR3 sequence: CASRLDGNQPQHF. The CDR3 DNA reads as TGTGCCAGCAGATTAGACGGGAATCAGCCCCAGCATTTT. This chain links TRBV6-2 or TRBV6-3 with TRBJ1-5; no reliable D call. The germline CDR1 and CDR2 sequences are MNHEY and SVGEGT. V was shortened by 6 bases and J by 4 bases, with 10 bases between the two germline ends. The CDR3 covers 13 residues.

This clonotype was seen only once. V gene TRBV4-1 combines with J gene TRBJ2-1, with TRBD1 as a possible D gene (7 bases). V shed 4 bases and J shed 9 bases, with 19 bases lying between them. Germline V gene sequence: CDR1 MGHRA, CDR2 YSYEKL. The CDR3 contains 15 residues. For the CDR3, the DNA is TGCGCCAGCAGCCTACAGGGGCGGGGCCACGGTGAGCAGTTCTTC. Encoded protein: CASSLQGRGHGEQFF.

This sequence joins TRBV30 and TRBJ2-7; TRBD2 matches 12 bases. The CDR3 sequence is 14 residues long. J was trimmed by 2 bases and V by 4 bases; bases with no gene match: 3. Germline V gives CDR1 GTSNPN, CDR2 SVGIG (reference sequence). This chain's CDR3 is CAWTSGGATYEQYF. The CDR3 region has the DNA TGTGCCTGGACTAGCGGGGGGGCCACCTACGAGCAGTACTTC.

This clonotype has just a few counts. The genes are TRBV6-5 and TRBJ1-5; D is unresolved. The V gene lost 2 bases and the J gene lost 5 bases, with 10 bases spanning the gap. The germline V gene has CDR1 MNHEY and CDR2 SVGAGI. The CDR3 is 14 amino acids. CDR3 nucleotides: TGTGCCAGCAGTTACACCGGTAACCATCAGCCCCAGCATTTT. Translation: CASSYTGNHQPQHF.

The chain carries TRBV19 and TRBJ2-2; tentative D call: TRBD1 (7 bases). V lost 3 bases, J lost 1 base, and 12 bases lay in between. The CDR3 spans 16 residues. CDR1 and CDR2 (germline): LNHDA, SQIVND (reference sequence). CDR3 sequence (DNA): TGTGCCAGTAGTATTCAGGGGGGAAAGAACACCGGGGAGCTGTTTTTT. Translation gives CASSIQGGKNTGELFF.

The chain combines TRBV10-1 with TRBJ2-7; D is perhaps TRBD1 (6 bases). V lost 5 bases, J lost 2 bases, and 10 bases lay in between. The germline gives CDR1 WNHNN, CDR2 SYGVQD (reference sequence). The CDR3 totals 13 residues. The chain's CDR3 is CASSPGHAYEQYF. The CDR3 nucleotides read TGCGCCAGCAGTCCGGGACATGCCTACGAGCAGTACTTC.

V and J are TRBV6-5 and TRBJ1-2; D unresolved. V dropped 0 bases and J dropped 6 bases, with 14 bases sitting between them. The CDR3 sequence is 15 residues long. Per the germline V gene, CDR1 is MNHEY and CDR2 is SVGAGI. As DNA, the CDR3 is TGTGCCAGCAGTTACTCGACGGCAGGAAGGGATGGCTACACCTTC. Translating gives CASSYSTAGRDGYTF.

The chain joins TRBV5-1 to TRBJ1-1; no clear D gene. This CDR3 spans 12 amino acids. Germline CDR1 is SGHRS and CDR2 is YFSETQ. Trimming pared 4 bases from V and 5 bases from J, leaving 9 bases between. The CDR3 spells CASSERETEAFF. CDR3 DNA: TGCGCCAGCAGCGAGCGTGAGACTGAAGCTTTCTTT.

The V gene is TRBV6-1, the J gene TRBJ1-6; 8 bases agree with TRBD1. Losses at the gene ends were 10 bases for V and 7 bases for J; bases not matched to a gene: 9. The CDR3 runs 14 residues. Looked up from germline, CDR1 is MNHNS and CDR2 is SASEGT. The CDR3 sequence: CATERTGINSPLHF. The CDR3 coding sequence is TGTGCCACCGAAAGGACAGGGATCAATTCACCCCTCCACTTT.

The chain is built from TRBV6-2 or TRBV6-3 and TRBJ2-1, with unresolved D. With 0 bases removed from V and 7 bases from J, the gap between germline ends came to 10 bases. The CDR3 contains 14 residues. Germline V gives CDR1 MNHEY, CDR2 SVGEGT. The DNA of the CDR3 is TGTGCCAGCAGTTACTCTATAAGAAGGAATGAGCAGTTCTTC. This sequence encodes CASSYSIRRNEQFF.

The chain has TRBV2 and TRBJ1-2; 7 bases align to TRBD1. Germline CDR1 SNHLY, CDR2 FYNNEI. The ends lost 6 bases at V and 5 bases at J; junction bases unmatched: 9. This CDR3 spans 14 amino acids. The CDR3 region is CASSPGQPPYGYTF. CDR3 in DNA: TGTGCCAGCAGCCCGGGACAGCCGCCTTATGGCTACACCTTC.

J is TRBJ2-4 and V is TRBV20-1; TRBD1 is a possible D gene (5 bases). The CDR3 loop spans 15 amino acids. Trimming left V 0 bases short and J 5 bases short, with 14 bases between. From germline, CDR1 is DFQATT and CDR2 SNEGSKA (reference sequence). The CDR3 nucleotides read TGCAGTGCTAGAGATAGGGGATCTTCCGAAAACATTCAGTACTTC. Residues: CSARDRGSSENIQYF.

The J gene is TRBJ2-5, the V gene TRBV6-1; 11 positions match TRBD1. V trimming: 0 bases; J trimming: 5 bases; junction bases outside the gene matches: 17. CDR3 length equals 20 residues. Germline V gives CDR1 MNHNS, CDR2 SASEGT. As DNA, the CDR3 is TGTGCCAGCAGTGAAGCCGTGGACAGGGGGCGTGAGGGGGCCCGGGAGACCCAGTACTTC. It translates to CASSEAVDRGREGARETQYF.

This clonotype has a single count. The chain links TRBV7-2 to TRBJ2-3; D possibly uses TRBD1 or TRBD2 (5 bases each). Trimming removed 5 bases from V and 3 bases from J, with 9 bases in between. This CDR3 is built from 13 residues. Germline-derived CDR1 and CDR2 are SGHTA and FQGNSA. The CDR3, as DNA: TGTGCCAGCAGCACCGGGACGACAGATACGCAGTATTTT. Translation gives CASSTGTTDTQYF.

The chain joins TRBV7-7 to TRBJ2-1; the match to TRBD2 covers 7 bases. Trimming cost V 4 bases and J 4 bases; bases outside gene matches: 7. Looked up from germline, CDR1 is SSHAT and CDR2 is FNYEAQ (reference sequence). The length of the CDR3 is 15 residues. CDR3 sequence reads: CASSSSPGGYNEQFF. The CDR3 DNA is TGTGCCAGCAGCTCGTCGCCGGGAGGTTACAATGAGCAGTTCTTC.

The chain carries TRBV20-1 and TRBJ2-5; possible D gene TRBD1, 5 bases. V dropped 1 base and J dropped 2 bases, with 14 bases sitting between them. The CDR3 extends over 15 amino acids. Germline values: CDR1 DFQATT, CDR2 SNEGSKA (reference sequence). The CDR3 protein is CSARVRGRDQETQYF. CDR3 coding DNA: TGCAGTGCTAGAGTTCGCGGCAGGGATCAAGAGACCCAGTACTTC.

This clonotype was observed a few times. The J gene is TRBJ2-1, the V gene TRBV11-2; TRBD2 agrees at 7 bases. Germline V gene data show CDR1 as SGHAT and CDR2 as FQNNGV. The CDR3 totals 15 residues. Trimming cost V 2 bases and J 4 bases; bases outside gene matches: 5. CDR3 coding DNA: TGTGCCAGCAGCTTAAGCGGGGTTGGATACAATGAGCAGTTCTTC. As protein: CASSLSGVGYNEQFF.